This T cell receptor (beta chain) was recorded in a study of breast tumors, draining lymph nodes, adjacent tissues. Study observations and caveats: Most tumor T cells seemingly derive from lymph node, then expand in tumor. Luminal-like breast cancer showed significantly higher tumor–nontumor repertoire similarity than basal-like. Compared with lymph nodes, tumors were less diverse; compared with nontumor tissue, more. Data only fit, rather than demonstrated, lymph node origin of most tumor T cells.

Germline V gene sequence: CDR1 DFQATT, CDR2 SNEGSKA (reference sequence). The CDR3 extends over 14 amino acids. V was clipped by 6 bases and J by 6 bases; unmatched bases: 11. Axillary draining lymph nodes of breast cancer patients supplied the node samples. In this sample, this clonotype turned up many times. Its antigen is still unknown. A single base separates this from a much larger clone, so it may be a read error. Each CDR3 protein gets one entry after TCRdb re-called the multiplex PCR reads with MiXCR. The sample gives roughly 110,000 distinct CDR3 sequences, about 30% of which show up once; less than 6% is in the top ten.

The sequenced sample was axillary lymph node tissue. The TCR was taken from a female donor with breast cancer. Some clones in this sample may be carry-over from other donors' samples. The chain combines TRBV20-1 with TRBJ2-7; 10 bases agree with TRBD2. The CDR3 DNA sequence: TGCAGTGCAAAACTAGCGGGGTACCCCTCCGAGCAGTACTTC. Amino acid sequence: CSAKLAGYPSEQYF.